The source of this TCR beta chain is a study of graft-versus-host responses after intestinal transplantation. Study details: Multivisceral, liver-intestinal, or isolated intestinal transplants were performed in recipients. Anti-thymocyte globulin induction preceded around 3 years of tacrolimus and steroid maintenance in all recipients.

Clones were read by immunoSEQ multiplex PCR, and TCRdb kept only the in-frame ones, dropping some. This table holds fewer than 95,000 clones, about 95% found once. From germline, CDR1 is LGHNA and CDR2 YNFKEQ. The junction had 7 bases not matched to a gene; V was cut back by 4 bases and J by 4 bases. The CDR3 runs 16 residues. For this clone: The antigen is not known.

This sequence joins TRBV4-2 and TRBJ2-7; 13 bases agree with TRBD2. This TCR was recovered from a human donor who was the organ donor for an intestinal transplant. This material consisted of unstimulated CD4+ T cells sorted from spleen or lymph node cells, taken before transplant. CDR3 region: CASSPGTSGARYEQYF. The CDR3 coding sequence is TGTGCCAGCAGCCCCGGGACTAGCGGGGCAAGGTACGAGCAGTACTTC.